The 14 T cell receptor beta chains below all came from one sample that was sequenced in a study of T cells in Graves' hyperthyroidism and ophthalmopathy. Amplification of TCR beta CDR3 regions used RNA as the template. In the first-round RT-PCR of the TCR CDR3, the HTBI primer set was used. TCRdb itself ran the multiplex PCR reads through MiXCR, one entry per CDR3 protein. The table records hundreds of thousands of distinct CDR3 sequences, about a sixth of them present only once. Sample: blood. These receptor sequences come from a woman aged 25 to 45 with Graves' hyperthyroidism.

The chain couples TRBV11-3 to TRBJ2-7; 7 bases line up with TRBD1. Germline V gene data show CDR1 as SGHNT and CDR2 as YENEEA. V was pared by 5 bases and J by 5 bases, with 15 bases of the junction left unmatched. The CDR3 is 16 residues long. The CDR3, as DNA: TGTGCCAGCAGCGAGAACAGGGGACGCCCCTCACACGAGCAGTACTTC. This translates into CASSENRGRPSHEQYF. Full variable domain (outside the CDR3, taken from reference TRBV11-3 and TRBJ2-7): EAGVVQSPRYKIIEKKQPVAFWCNPISGHNTLYWYLQNLGQGPELLIRYENEEAVDDSQLPKDRFSAERLKGVDSTLKIQPAELGDSAVYLCASSENRGRPSHEQYFGPGTRLTVT.

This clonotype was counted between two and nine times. CDR3 bases: TGTGCTGCAGGGGGGGGCACTGAAGCTTTCTTT. This codes for CAAGGGTEAFF. This chain links TRBV12-3 or TRBV12-4 with TRBJ1-1; TRBD1 matches 7 bases. The CDR3 runs 11 residues.

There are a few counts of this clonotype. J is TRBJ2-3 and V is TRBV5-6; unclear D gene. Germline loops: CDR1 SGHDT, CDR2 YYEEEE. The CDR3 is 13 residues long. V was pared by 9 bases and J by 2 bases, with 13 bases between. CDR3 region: CATTSLNTDTQYF. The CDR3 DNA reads TGTGCCACCACTTCCTTGAACACAGATACGCAGTATTTT.

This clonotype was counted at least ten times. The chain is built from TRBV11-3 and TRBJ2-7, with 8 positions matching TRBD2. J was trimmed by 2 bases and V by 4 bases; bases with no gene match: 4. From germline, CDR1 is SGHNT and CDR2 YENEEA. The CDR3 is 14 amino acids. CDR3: CASSYTSGPYEQYF. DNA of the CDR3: TGTGCCAGCAGCTACACTAGCGGACCCTACGAGCAGTACTTC.

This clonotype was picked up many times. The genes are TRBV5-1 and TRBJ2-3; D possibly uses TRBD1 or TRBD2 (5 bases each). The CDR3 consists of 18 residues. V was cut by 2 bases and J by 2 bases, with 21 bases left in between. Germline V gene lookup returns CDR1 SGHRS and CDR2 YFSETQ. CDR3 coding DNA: TGCGCCAGCAGCTTTCTGGGGAGACGGGGCCCGAACACAGATACGCAGTATTTT. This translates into CASSFLGRRGPNTDTQYF.

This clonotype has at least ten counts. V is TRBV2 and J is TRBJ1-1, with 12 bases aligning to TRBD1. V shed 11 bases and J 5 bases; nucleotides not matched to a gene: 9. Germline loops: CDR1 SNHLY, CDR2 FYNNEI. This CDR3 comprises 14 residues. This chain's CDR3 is CAGYRGQGATEAFF. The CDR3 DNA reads TGTGCCGGTTACCGGGGACAGGGGGCTACTGAAGCTTTCTTT.

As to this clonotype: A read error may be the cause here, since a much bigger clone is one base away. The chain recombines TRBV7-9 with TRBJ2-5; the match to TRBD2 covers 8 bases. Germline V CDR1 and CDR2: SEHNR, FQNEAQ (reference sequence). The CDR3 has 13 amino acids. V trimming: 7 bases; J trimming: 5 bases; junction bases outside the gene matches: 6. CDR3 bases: TGTGCCAGCACCTACGGCGGGAGGGAGACCCAGTACTTC. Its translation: CASTYGGRETQYF.

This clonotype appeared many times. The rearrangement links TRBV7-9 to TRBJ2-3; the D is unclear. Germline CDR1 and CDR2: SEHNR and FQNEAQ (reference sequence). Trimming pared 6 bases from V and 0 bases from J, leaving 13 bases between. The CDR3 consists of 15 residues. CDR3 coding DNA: TGTGCCAGCAGTTCCAAAGGGCGGAGCACAGATACGCAGTATTTT. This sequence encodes CASSSKGRSTDTQYF.

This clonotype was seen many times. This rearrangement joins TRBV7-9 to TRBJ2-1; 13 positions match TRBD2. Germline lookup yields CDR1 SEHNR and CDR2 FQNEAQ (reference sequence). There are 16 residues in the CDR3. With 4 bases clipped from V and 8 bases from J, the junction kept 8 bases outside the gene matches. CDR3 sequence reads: CASSSGLAGEIDEQFF. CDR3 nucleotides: TGTGCCAGCAGCTCCGGACTAGCGGGAGAGATCGATGAGCAGTTCTTC.

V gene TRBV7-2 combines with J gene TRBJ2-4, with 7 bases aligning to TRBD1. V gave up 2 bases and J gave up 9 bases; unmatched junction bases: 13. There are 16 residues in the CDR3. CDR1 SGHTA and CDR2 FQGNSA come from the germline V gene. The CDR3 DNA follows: TGTGCCAGCAGCTTATTGGGACAGCCCGGTTGGGGCATTCAGTACTTC. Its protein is CASSLLGQPGWGIQYF. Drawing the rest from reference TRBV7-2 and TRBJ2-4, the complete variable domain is GAGVSQSPSNKVTEKGKDVELRCDPISGHTALYWYRQSLGQGLEFLIYFQGNSAPDKSGLPSDRFSAERTGGSVSTLTIQRTQQEDSAVYLCASSLLGQPGWGIQYFGAGTRLSVL.

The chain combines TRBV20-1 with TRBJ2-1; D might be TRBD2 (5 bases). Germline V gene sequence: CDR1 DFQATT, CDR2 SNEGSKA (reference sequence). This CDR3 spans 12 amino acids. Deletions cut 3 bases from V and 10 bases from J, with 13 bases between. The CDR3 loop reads CSASQDLAEQFF. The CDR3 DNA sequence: TGCAGTGCTAGTCAAGACTTAGCGGAGCAGTTCTTC.

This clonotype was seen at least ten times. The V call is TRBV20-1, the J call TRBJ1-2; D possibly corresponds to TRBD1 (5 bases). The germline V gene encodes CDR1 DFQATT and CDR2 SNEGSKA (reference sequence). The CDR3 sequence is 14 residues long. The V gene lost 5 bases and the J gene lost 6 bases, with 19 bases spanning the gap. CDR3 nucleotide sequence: TGCAGTGCTCAGGCGGGGGTAGGACGGGATGGCTACACCTTC. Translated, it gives CSAQAGVGRDGYTF.

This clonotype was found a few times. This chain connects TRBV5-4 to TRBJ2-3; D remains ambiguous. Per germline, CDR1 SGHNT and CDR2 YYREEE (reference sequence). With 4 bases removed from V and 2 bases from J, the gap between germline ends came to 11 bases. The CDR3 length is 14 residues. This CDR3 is CASSPRPNTDTQYF. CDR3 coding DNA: TGTGCCAGCAGCCCACGACCGAACACAGATACGCAGTATTTT.

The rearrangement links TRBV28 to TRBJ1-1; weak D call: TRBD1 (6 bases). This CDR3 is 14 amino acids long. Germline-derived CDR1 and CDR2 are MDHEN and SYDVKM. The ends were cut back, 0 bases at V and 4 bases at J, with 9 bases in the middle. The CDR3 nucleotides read TGTGCCAGCAGTTTATGGCAGGGGCCCACTGAAGCTTTCTTT. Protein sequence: CASSLWQGPTEAFF. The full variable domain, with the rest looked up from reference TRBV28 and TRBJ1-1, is DVKVTQSSRYLVKRTGEKVFLECVQDMDHENMFWYRQDPGLGLRLIYFSYDVKMKEKGDIPEGYSVSREKKERFSLILESASTNQTSMYLCASSLWQGPTEAFFGQGTRLTVV.